One T cell receptor beta chain is described in this entry. No antigen is known for it. The sample belongs to a study of T cells in Graves' hyperthyroidism and ophthalmopathy. The study, taken as a whole, reports: Within blood appeared most thyroid clonotypes that had expanded above 0.001. The authors' 13 V-J model separated ophthalmopathy from stable hyperthyroidism.

It was RNA transcripts that yielded the amplified TCR beta CDR3 regions. Researchers ran a first-round RT-PCR on the TCR CDR3 using the HTBI primer set. TCRdb ran MiXCR on the multiplex PCR reads and lists one entry per CDR3 protein. The sample includes over 500,000 distinct CDR3 sequences, 35% to 50% of them seen just once. Germline V lookup: CDR1 SGHTA, CDR2 FQGNSA. With 8 bases removed from V and 5 bases from J, the gap between germline ends came to 12 bases. The CDR3 loop spans 13 amino acids. The TCR was taken from an adult woman with Graves' disease, either hyperthyroidism or ophthalmopathy (not recorded which). The chain is built from TRBV7-2 and TRBJ1-4; maybe TRBD1 (6 bases). Sequencing was done on a sample of peripheral blood or thyroid tissue (not recorded which). CDR3 sequence reads: CASATTGNEKLFF. In nucleotides, the CDR3 is TGTGCCAGCGCAACCACAGGGAATGAAAAACTGTTTTTT.